This entry describes one TCR beta chain. The length of the CDR3 is 15 residues. CDR1 is GTSNPN and CDR2 is SVGIG in the germline V gene (reference sequence). The junction had 6 bases not matched to a gene; V was cut back by 0 bases and J by 5 bases. Libraries were prepared by immunoSEQ multiplex PCR; TCRdb keeps only in-frame clonotypes and omits some of them. The sample has approximately 260,000 clones, approximately 90% seen once. These data belong to a study of blood T cell repertoires in COVID-19. Across the study: T cells, B-cell-depleted T cells, or PBMCs provided the cDNA or gDNA that served as material.

Sequencing was carried out using peripheral blood. This chain joins TRBV30 and TRBJ1-5; 8 bases agree with TRBD1. The clonotype originates from a man aged 60 to 75 who had recovered from COVID-19. CDR3 sequence (DNA): TGTGCCTGGAGTGTACGAACAGGGGGGTATCAGCCCCAGCATTTT. Translated: CAWSVRTGGYQPQHF. The full variable domain, with the rest looked up from reference TRBV30 and TRBJ1-5, is SQTIHQWPATLVQPVGSPLSLECTVEGTSNPNLYWYRQAAGRGLQLLFYSVGIGQISSEVPQNLSASRPQDRQFILSSKKLLLSDSGFYLCAWSVRTGGYQPQHFGDGTRLSIL.